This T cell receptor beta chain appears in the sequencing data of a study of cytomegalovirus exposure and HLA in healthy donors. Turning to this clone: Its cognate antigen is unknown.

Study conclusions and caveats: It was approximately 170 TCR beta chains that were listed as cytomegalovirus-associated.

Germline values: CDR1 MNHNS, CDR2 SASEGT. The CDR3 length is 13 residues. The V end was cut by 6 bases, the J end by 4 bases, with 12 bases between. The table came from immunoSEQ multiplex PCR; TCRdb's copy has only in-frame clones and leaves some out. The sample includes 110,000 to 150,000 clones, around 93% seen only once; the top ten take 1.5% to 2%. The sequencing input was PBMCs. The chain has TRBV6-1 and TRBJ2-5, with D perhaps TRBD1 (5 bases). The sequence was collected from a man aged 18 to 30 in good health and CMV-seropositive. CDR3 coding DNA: TGTGCCAGCAGCGAGACAAGGGGAGAGACCCAGTACTTC. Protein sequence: CASSETRGETQYF.